The 10 T cell receptor beta chains below come from one sample, sequenced in a study of tissue T cells after allogeneic stem cell transplantation (dated by TCRdb to the early 2020s). The library was generated by the immunoSEQ multiplex PCR assay. Drawn from immuneACCESS, this table holds only the in-frame rearrangements with V and J called that TCRdb kept. Clones are partly lost; checked studies trace under half to an unresolved V gene and leave the rest unexplained. In this sample the table shows 20,000 to 25,000 clones, just under 75% of which occur a single time. Around 0.66% of the sample goes to the ten largest clones. Sequencing was done on a sample of spleen. The source of these receptors is a female BALB/c mouse in good health. The MHC haplotype that this mouse strain carries is H2-d.

The sample holds a few counts of this clone. Mouse gene names apply. The CDR3 end lies 1 residue beyond the end of the read and is filled in from the germline J gene. This chain links TRBV13-3 with TRBJ1-5; D ambiguous. CDR3 length: 14 amino acids. V lost 2 bases and J lost 0, with 6 bases in between. The germline CDR1 and CDR2 sequences are NNHDY and SYVADS. CDR3: CASSEGSNNQAPLF. CDR3 bases read: TGTGCCAGCAGTGAGGGGTCTAACAACCAGGCTCCGCTT. Full variable domain (missing parts from reference TRBV13-3 and TRBJ1-5): EAAVTQSPRSKVAVTGGKVTLSCHQTNNHDYMYWYRQDTGHGLRLIHYSYVADSTEKGDIPDGYKASRPSQENFSLILELASLSQTAVYFCASSEGSNNQAPLFGEGTRLSVL.

By share, this clone ranks as medium-sized. The genes are named according to mouse. The sequenced fragment ends 1 residue before the CDR3 boundary, so the rest is inferred from the germline J gene. The chain is built from TRBV29 and TRBJ2-7; no clear D. CDR1 MSHET and CDR2 SYDVDS come from the germline V gene. This CDR3 has 11 amino acids. The ends were cut back, 4 bases at V and 6 bases at J, with 7 bases in the middle. The chain's CDR3 is CASSSYVEQYF. CDR3 bases read: TGTGCTAGCAGTTCCTACGTTGAACAGTAC.

This clone was observed once. Mouse germline and gene names are used. Read coverage stops 1 residue before the CDR3 terminus; the germline J gene supplies the remainder. The chain has TRBV29 and TRBJ1-1; D unresolved. CDR1 MSHET and CDR2 SYDVDS come from the germline V gene. This CDR3 has 14 amino acids. Deletions cut 0 bases from V and 0 bases from J, with 5 bases between. The CDR3 sequence is CASSLSQANTEVFF. Partial CDR3 DNA: TGTGCTAGCAGTTTATCCCAGGCAAACACAGAAGTCTTC.

On this clone itself: Gene names and germline match the mouse. With the read ending 1 residue before the CDR3 end, the germline J gene is used to fill in that end. The V call is TRBV17, the J call TRBJ2-4, with TRBD2 matching 8 bases. The germline V gene encodes CDR1 MNHDT and CDR2 YYDKIL. V shed 6 bases, J shed 0 bases, and the junction held 2 bases outside the gene matches. The CDR3 covers 14 residues. The CDR3 bases that were read are TGTGCTAGCAGAACTGGGGGTAGTCAAAACACCTTGTAC. Protein product: CASRTGGSQNTLY. The whole CDR3 protein reads CASRTGGSQNTLYF.

A note on this clone: Gene labels here are mouse ones. The sequenced fragment ends 1 residue before the CDR3 boundary, so the rest is inferred from the germline J gene. Other nucleotide sequences in the sample specify the same CDR3. The chain links TRBV2 to TRBJ1-2; D not resolved. Germline assignment: CDR1 LGHNA and CDR2 YSYQKL. This CDR3 has 12 amino acids. Deletions cut 1 base from V and 4 bases from J, with 4 bases between. Here the CDR3 reads CASSQGGSDYTF. The CDR3 DNA, read in part, is TGTGCCAGCAGCCAAGGGGGCTCCGACTACACC.

As regards this clone: Gene names are mouse gene names. The observed sequence ends 1 residue before the CDR3 terminus, with the missing tail filled in from the germline J gene. The V call is TRBV1, the J call TRBJ1-4, with 7 bases that match TRBD1. The V gene's germline CDR1 is NSQYPW and CDR2 LRSPGD (reference sequence). The CDR3 runs to 14 residues. With 5 bases clipped from V and 4 bases from J, the junction kept 4 bases outside the gene matches. The CDR3 DNA, read in part, is TGCACCTGCAGTACGGGACAGAACAACGAAAGATTATTT. This gives the protein CTCSTGQNNERLF. The CDR3 as a whole reads CTCSTGQNNERLFF.

This clone was observed a single time. Gene labels here are mouse ones. From the germline J gene comes the end of the CDR3, since the read stops 1 residue before it. This chain links TRBV12-1 with TRBJ1-4; tentative D call: TRBD1 (5 bases). The CDR3 length is 15 residues. Germline-derived CDR1 and CDR2 are SGHSN and HYEKVE. Deletions cut 0 bases from V and 0 bases from J, with 7 bases between. The sequenced CDR3 bases are TGTGCCAGCTCTCTCGAAGGGGTTTCCAACGAAAGATTATTT. It encodes CASSLEGVSNERLF. The whole CDR3 sequence reads CASSLEGVSNERLFF.

For this clone: Genes here carry mouse names. Coverage ceases 1 residue before the CDR3 finishes, and the germline J gene fills in the end. This chain links TRBV13-2 with TRBJ1-2; D is possibly TRBD1 (6 bases). Germline V gene lookup returns CDR1 NNHNN and CDR2 SYGAGS (reference sequence). V was clipped by 5 bases and J by 0 bases, with 11 bases between them. This CDR3 comprises 14 residues. The sequenced part of the CDR3 DNA is TGTGCCAGCGGGAGGACAGATACAAACTCCGACTACACC. Translating it yields CASGRTDTNSDYT. The full CDR3 sequence reads CASGRTDTNSDYTF.

Notes on this clone: Gene names are the mouse ones. The CDR3 end falls 1 residue outside the read, so it is completed with the germline J gene. The rearrangement links TRBV19 to TRBJ1-4, with 10 bases matching TRBD1. CDR1 and CDR2 (germline): FNHDT, SITEND (reference sequence). J gave up 7 bases and V 2 bases, and 2 bases lay outside the gene matches. The CDR3 is 14 amino acids. CDR3 sequence: CASSMGTGAERLFF. CDR3 DNA (partial): TGTGCCAGCAGTATGGGGACAGGGGCCGAAAGATTATTT.

To note about this clone: These gene names are mouse names. The CDR3 end is not reached by the read, which stops 1 residue before it; the germline J gene fills it in. V usage is TRBV5 and J usage is TRBJ1-1, with a possible D match to TRBD1 (6 bases). The CDR3 contains 15 residues. Trimming cost V 0 bases and J 0 bases, with 8 bases left between them. Germline-derived CDR1 and CDR2 are LGHNA and YNLKQL (reference sequence). The sequenced part of the CDR3 DNA is TGTGCCAGCAGCCAAGATACAGGGACAAACACAGAAGTCTTC. Translated, it gives CASSQDTGTNTEVF. The entire CDR3 sequence reads CASSQDTGTNTEVFF.